Below are 18 T cell receptor beta chains sequenced from a single sample in a study of vaccination and CD4 T cells after COVID-19. Antigens of these TCRs are unknown. Treatment specified: approximately nine-day PBMC culture with coronavirus spike peptide pools or control peptides (ViraFEST assay). Scientists ran DNA taken from cultured CD4+ T cells through the Oncomine TCR Beta short-read assay for sequencing. From the PCR reads, TCRdb called clonotypes with MiXCR, one entry per CDR3 protein. This table holds approximately 26,000 distinct CDR3 sequences, about 40% found once. Sequencing was carried out using CD4+ T cells from blood, cultured in vitro. The receptors come from a human donor who had recovered from COVID-19.

In its sample, this clonotype was seen a few times. Here the CDR3 reads CASSLLWAEAFF. The CDR3 bases are TGTGCCAGCAGCTTATTGTGGGCCGAAGCTTTCTTT. The genes are TRBV11-2 and TRBJ1-1; D unresolved. V lost 2 bases, J lost 8 bases, and 9 bases lay in between. CDR3 length equals 12 residues. Germline V gene sequence: CDR1 SGHAT, CDR2 FQNNGV. The variable domain in full, completed from reference TRBV11-2 and TRBJ1-1, reads EAGVAQSPRYKIIEKRQSVAFWCNPISGHATLYWYQQILGQGPKLLIQFQNNGVVDDSQLPKDRFSAERLKGVDSTLKIQPAKLEDSAVYLCASSLLWAEAFFGQGTRLTVV.

This clonotype was seen just once. The chain links TRBV11-3 to TRBJ2-4; the D gene is possibly TRBD2 (6 bases). Germline CDR1 is SGHNT and CDR2 is YENEEA. Trimming took 4 bases from V and 7 from J, leaving 17 bases between them. The CDR3 has 15 residues. CDR3 in amino acids: CASSSSSGEGNIQYF. CDR3 coding DNA: TGTGCCAGCAGCTCTAGTAGCGGAGAAGGGAACATTCAGTACTTC. The full variable domain, its missing parts supplied by reference TRBV11-3 and TRBJ2-4, is EAGVVQSPRYKIIEKKQPVAFWCNPISGHNTLYWYLQNLGQGPELLIRYENEEAVDDSQLPKDRFSAERLKGVDSTLKIQPAELGDSAVYLCASSSSSGEGNIQYFGAGTRLSVL.

This clonotype was seen only a few times. The J gene is TRBJ2-2, the V gene TRBV6-1; D uncertain. CDR3 length equals 13 residues. V lost 8 bases and J 6 bases, leaving 13 bases between the germline ends. Germline V gives CDR1 MNHNS, CDR2 SASEGT. DNA for the CDR3: TGTGCCAGCTGGGCGAAAGGGTCCGGGGAGCTGTTTTTT. Protein sequence: CASWAKGSGELFF.

The chain carries TRBV7-2 and TRBJ1-2, with a possible D match to TRBD1 (6 bases). Trimming took 4 bases from V and 1 from J, leaving 13 bases between them. CDR3 length: 15 amino acids. Germline CDR1 SGHTA, CDR2 FQGNSA. CDR3: CASSWNRVLNYGYTF. The CDR3 region has the DNA TGTGCCAGCAGCTGGAACAGGGTTCTTAACTATGGCTACACCTTC.

V is TRBV7-9 and J is TRBJ2-5; 8 bases map to TRBD2. Germline lookup yields CDR1 SEHNR and CDR2 FQNEAQ (reference sequence). The CDR3 is 13 residues long. V gave up 9 bases and J gave up 3 bases; unmatched junction bases: 6. As DNA, the CDR3 is TGTGCCAGTGGTCGGGGGGGGGAAGAGACCCAGTACTTC. Protein product: CASGRGGEETQYF.

This clonotype occurred a few times. The chain has TRBV19 and TRBJ1-6; D may be TRBD1 (6 bases). Trimming pared 7 bases from V and 9 bases from J, leaving 16 bases between. The length of the CDR3 is 14 residues. The germline gives CDR1 LNHDA, CDR2 SQIVND (reference sequence). This chain's CDR3 is CASTEVRGFSPLHF. DNA for the CDR3: TGTGCCAGTACCGAGGTCAGGGGCTTTTCACCCCTCCACTTT.

The J gene is TRBJ1-1, the V gene TRBV28; D might be TRBD1 (5 bases). The CDR3 has 16 residues. Germline CDR1 MDHEN, CDR2 SYDVKM. Trimming stripped 7 bases from V and 0 bases from J, with 18 bases between. The CDR3: CASTRPGGGMNTEAFF. In DNA, the CDR3 is TGTGCCAGCACCCGACCAGGTGGGGGGATGAACACTGAAGCTTTCTTT.

The chain has TRBV6-1 and TRBJ1-3, with D hard to call. CDR1 and CDR2 (germline): MNHNS, SASEGT. The CDR3 has 13 residues. V lost 6 bases and J 0 bases, leaving 6 bases between the germline ends. The CDR3 protein is CASRHNSGNTIYF. In nucleotides, the CDR3 is TGTGCCAGCAGACACAACTCTGGAAACACCATATATTTT.

The chain employs TRBV27 and TRBJ1-1; 8 nucleotides align to TRBD1. Germline assignment: CDR1 MNHEY and CDR2 SMNVEV (reference sequence). This CDR3 region has 16 residues. V was pared by 6 bases and J by 1 base, with 10 bases of the junction left unmatched. CDR3 DNA: TGTGCCAGCAGACACACAGGGGGAAGGGGGAACACTGAAGCTTTCTTT. Its translation: CASRHTGGRGNTEAFF.

This clonotype was found a few times. This rearrangement joins TRBV5-8 to TRBJ2-7; D is undetermined. The germline V and J ends were trimmed by 0 bases and 7 bases, with 5 bases remaining between them. The CDR3 consists of 11 residues. The germline CDR1 and CDR2 sequences are SGHTS and YDEGEE. CDR3 sequence: CASSLEWEQYF. The CDR3 DNA is TGTGCCAGCAGCTTGGAGTGGGAGCAGTACTTC.

This clonotype was counted only a few times. The chain is built from TRBV24-1 and TRBJ2-5; TRBD1 agrees at 7 bases. Per the germline V gene, CDR1 is KGHDR and CDR2 is SFDVKD. The CDR3 covers 14 residues. V was clipped by 4 bases and J by 5 bases; unmatched bases: 6. CDR3 bases: TGTGCCACCAGTGAGGCAGGGGGAAGGGAGACCCAGTACTTC. This codes for CATSEAGGRETQYF.

V gene TRBV6-1 combines with J gene TRBJ2-3; 7 bases align to TRBD2. With 1 base clipped from V and 2 bases from J, the junction kept 0 bases outside the gene matches. Per the germline V gene, CDR1 is MNHNS and CDR2 is SASEGT. CDR3 length: 14 amino acids. The CDR3 nucleotides read TGTGCCAGCAGTGAAGGGGACTACACAGATACGCAGTATTTT. Its protein is CASSEGDYTDTQYF.

The genes are TRBV5-4 and TRBJ1-6; TRBD1 matches at 8 bases. The CDR3 consists of 15 residues. J lost 10 bases, V lost 2 bases, and 8 bases had no gene match. The germline V gene has CDR1 SGHNT and CDR2 YYREEE (reference sequence). The DNA of the CDR3 is TGTGCCAGCAGCTTACCAGGGGGCAATCAATCACCCCTCCACTTT. The encoded protein is CASSLPGGNQSPLHF. Variable domain in full (rest from reference TRBV5-4 and TRBJ1-6): ETGVTQSPTHLIKTRGQQVTLRCSSQSGHNTVSWYQQALGQGPQFIFQYYREEENGRGNFPPRFSGLQFPNYSSELNVNALELDDSALYLCASSLPGGNQSPLHFGNGTRLTVT.

This clonotype counts as medium-sized (0.01 to 0.1%). This sequence joins TRBV19 and TRBJ2-6, with D perhaps being TRBD1 or TRBD2 (5 bases each). The CDR3 covers 17 residues. Germline lookup yields CDR1 LNHDA and CDR2 SQIVND (reference sequence). Trimming shortened V by 4 bases and J by 3 bases, and 16 bases separated the two germline ends. DNA for the CDR3: TGTGCCAGTAGTAAATCCTCGGGGCTTAGTGGGGCCAACGTCCTGACTTTC. This gives the protein CASSKSSGLSGANVLTF.

The chain has TRBV24-1 and TRBJ2-2, with 7 bases aligning to TRBD1. The CDR3 length is 16 residues. From germline, CDR1 is KGHDR and CDR2 SFDVKD. The junction had 9 bases not matched to a gene; V was cut back by 3 bases and J by 6 bases. The CDR3 bases are TGTGCCACCAGTGATCCTCGACAGGGCGTCGCCGGGGAGCTGTTTTTT. Translated, it gives CATSDPRQGVAGELFF.

This clonotype was observed a handful of times. V and J are TRBV7-8 and TRBJ2-5; TRBD1 agrees at 8 bases. The CDR3 extends over 14 amino acids. Germline trimming cut 1 base from V and 5 bases from J; bases unmatched to any gene: 3. Germline CDR1 is SGHVS and CDR2 is FQNEAQ. The CDR3: CASSLGTGLETQYF. The CDR3 DNA reads TGTGCCAGCAGCTTAGGGACAGGGTTGGAGACCCAGTACTTC.

This clonotype came up a few times. The chain uses TRBV7-2 and TRBJ2-1, with D possibly TRBD2 on 6 matching bases. This CDR3 is 16 amino acids long. Trimming removed 8 bases at V and 4 bases at J, with 21 bases between. Germline CDR1 SGHTA, CDR2 FQGNSA. The CDR3 coding sequence is TGTGCCAGCTCCCTTGTCGCGGGGCGGGGATACAATGAGCAGTTCTTC. This sequence encodes CASSLVAGRGYNEQFF. The complete variable domain, with remaining parts taken from reference TRBV7-2 and TRBJ2-1, reads GAGVSQSPSNKVTEKGKDVELRCDPISGHTALYWYRQSLGQGLEFLIYFQGNSAPDKSGLPSDRFSAERTGGSVSTLTIQRTQQEDSAVYLCASSLVAGRGYNEQFFGPGTRLTVL.

The chain combines TRBV15 with TRBJ1-5; 8 bases fit TRBD1. Germline CDR1 LNHNV, CDR2 YYDKDF (reference sequence). CDR3 length equals 16 residues. J gave up 7 bases and V 0 bases, and 8 bases lay outside the gene matches. CDR3 nucleotide sequence: TGTGCCACCAGCAGAGATCAACCAGGGGGCGGCCAGCCCCAGCATTTT. Translated, it gives CATSRDQPGGGQPQHF. Together with reference TRBV15 and TRBJ1-5, the CDR3 gives the full variable domain: DAMVIQNPRYQVTQFGKPVTLSCSQTLNHNVMYWYQQKSSQAPKLLFHYYDKDFNNEADTPDNFQSRRPNTSFCFLDIRSPGLGDTAMYLCATSRDQPGGGQPQHFGDGTRLSIL.